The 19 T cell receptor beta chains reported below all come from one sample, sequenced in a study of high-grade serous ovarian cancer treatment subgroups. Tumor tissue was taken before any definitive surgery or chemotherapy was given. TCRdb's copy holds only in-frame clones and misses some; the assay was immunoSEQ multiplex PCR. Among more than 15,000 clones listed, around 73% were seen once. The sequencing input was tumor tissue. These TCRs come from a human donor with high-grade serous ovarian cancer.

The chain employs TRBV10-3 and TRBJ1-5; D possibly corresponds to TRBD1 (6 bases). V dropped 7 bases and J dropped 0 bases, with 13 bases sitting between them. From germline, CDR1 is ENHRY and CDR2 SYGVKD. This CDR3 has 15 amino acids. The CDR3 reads CAIMAGHHSNQPQHF. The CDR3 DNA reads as TGTGCCATCATGGCGGGACACCATAGCAATCAGCCCCAGCATTTT.

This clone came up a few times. The CDR3 DNA is TGTGCCAGCAGTGACAGGGGGCATGGCTACACCTTC. It encodes CASSDRGHGYTF. This chain joins TRBV2 and TRBJ1-2, with 8 positions matching TRBD1. The CDR3 is 12 amino acids. The germline V gene encodes CDR1 SNHLY and CDR2 FYNNEI. V dropped 3 bases and J dropped 6; count of bases not matched to a gene: 0.

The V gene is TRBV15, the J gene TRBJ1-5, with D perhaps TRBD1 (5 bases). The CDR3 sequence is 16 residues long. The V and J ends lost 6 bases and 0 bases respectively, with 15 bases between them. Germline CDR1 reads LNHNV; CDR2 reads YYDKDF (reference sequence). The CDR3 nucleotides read TGTGCCACCAGAGATCTGGGGGATTATAGCAATCAGCCCCAGCATTTT. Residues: CATRDLGDYSNQPQHF.

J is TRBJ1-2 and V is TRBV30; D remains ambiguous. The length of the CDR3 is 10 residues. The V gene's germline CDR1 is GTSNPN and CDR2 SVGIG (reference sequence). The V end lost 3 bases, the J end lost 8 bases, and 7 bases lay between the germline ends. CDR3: CAWRLLGYTF. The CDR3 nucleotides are TGTGCCTGGAGGCTACTCGGCTACACCTTC.

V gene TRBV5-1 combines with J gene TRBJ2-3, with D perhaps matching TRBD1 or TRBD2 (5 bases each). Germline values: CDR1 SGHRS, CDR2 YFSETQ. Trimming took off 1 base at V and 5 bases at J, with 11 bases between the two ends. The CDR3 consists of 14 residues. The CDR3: CASSLSGQQDTQYF. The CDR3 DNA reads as TGCGCCAGCAGCTTGAGCGGACAACAAGATACGCAGTATTTT.

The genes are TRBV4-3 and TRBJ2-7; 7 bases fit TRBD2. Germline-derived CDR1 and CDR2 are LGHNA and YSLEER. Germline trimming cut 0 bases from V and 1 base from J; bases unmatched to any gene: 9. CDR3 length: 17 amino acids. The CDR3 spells CASSQDWAGVVSYEQYF. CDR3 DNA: TGCGCCAGCAGCCAAGATTGGGCGGGGGTAGTTTCCTACGAGCAGTACTTC.

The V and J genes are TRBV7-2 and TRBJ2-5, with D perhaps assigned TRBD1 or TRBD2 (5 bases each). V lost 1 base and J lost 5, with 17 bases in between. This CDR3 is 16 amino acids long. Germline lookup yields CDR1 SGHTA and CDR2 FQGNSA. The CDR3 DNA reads TGTGCCAGCAGCTTAGGGTTGGGGGATGGTGAGGAGACCCAGTACTTC. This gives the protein CASSLGLGDGEETQYF.

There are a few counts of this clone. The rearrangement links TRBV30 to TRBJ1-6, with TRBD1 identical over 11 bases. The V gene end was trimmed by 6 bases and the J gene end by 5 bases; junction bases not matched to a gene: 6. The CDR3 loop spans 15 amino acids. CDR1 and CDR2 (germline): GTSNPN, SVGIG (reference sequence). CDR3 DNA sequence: TGTGCCTGTCCGGACAGGGGGCAGAATAATTCACCCCTCCACTTT. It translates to CACPDRGQNNSPLHF.

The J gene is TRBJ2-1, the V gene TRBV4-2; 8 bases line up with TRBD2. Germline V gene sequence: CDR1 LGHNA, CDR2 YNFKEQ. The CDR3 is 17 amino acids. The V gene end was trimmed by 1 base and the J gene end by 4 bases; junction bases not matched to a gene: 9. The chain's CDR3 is CASSQVSAPGGYNEQFF. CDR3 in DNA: TGTGCCAGCAGCCAAGTCTCGGCGCCGGGGGGGTACAATGAGCAGTTCTTC.

The CDR3 is CASSLRGLEAQYF. CDR3 in DNA: TGTGCCAGCAGCTTAAGGGGCTTGGAGGCCCAGTACTTC. The V gene is TRBV7-9, the J gene TRBJ2-5; D may correspond to TRBD1 or TRBD2 (5 bases each). The CDR3 totals 13 residues. V dropped 2 bases and J dropped 9 bases, with 13 bases sitting between them. Germline V gene data show CDR1 as SEHNR and CDR2 as FQNEAQ (reference sequence).

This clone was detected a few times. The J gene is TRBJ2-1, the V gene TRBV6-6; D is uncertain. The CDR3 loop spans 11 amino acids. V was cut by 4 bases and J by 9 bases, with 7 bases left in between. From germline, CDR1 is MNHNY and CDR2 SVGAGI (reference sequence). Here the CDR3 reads CASSSAREQFF. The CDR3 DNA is TGTGCCAGCAGTTCAGCGCGTGAGCAGTTCTTC.

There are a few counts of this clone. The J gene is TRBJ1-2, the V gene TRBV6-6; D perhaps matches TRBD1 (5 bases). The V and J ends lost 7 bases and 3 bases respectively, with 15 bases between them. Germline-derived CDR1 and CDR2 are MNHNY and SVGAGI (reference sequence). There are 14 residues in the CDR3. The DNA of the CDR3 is TGTGCCAGCATCCCCGACAGAGCCTACTATGGCTACACCTTC. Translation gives CASIPDRAYYGYTF.

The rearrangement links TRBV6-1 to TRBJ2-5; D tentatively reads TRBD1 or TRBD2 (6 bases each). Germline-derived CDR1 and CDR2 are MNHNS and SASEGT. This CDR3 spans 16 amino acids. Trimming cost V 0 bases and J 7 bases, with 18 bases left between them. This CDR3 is CASSEASTGALRTQYF. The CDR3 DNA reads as TGTGCCAGCAGTGAAGCTTCAACGGGGGCCCTCAGGACCCAGTACTTC.

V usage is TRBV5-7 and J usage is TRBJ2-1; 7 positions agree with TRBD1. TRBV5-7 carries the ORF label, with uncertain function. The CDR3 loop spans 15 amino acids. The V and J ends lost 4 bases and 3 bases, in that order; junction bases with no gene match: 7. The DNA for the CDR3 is TGTGCCAGCAGCGGGGACAGCCGTCGCTACAATGAGCAGTTCTTC. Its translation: CASSGDSRRYNEQFF.

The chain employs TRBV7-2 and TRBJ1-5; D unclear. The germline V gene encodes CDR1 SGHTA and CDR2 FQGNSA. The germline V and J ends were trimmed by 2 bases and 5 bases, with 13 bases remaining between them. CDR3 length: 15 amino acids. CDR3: CASSLKNSRDQPQHF. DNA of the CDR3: TGTGCCAGCAGCTTAAAAAACTCAAGGGATCAGCCCCAGCATTTT. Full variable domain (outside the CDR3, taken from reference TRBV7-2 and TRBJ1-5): GAGVSQSPSNKVTEKGKDVELRCDPISGHTALYWYRQSLGQGLEFLIYFQGNSAPDKSGLPSDRFSAERTGGSVSTLTIQRTQQEDSAVYLCASSLKNSRDQPQHFGDGTRLSIL.

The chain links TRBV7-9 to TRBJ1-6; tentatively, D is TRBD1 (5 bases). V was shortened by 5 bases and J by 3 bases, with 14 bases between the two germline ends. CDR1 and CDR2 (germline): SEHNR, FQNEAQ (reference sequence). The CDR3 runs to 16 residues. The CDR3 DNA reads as TGTGCCAGCAGCGCCCCCGGGACGGTCTATAATTCACCCCTCCACTTT. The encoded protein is CASSAPGTVYNSPLHF.

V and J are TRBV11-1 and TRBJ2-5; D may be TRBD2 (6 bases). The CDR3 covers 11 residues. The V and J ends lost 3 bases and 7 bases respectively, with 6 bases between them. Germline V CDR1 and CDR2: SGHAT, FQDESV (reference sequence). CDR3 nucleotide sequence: TGTGCCAGCAGCTTGGGGGGGACCCAGTACTTC. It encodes CASSLGGTQYF.

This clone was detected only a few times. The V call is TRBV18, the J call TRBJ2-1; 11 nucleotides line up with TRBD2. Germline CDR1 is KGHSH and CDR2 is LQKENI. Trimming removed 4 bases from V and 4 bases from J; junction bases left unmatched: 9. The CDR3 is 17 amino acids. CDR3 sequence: CASSLTETSGVYNEQFF. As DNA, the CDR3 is TGTGCCAGCTCACTGACCGAGACTAGCGGGGTTTACAATGAGCAGTTCTTC. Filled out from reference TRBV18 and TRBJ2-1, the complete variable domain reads NAGVMQNPRHLVRRRGQEARLRCSPMKGHSHVYWYRQLPEEGLKFMVYLQKENIIDESGMPKERFSAEFPKEGPSILRIQQVVRGDSAAYFCASSLTETSGVYNEQFFGPGTRLTVL.

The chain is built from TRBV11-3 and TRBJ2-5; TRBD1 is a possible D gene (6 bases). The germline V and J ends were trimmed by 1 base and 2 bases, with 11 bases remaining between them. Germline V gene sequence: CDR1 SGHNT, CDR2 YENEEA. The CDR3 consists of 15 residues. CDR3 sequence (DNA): TGTGCCAGCAGCTTAGGCTCCAGGGGACAAGAGACCCAGTACTTC. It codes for CASSLGSRGQETQYF. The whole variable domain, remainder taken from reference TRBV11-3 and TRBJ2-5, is EAGVVQSPRYKIIEKKQPVAFWCNPISGHNTLYWYLQNLGQGPELLIRYENEEAVDDSQLPKDRFSAERLKGVDSTLKIQPAELGDSAVYLCASSLGSRGQETQYFGPGTRLLVL.